One sample yielded the 12 T cell receptor beta chains listed below, sequenced in a study of shared clonotypes between healthy human individuals. Using immunoSEQ multiplex PCR, the repertoire was profiled, and TCRdb retains in-frame clones only, with some absent. The profile shows about 1.5 million clones, approximately 98% of them singletons. Source material: naive CD4+ T cells sorted from blood. The subset here: CD45RA+ positively selected. These receptors were taken from a man aged 25 to 40 in good health.

This chain links TRBV6-6 with TRBJ2-7; D is unresolved. This CDR3 comprises 16 residues. V was clipped by 2 bases and J by 0 bases, with 14 bases between them. Germline V lookup: CDR1 MNHNY, CDR2 SVGAGI (reference sequence). The CDR3 loop reads CASSYPGSRSSYEQYF. The CDR3 DNA reads TGTGCCAGCAGTTACCCTGGGTCTAGGAGCTCCTACGAGCAGTACTTC.

The chain carries TRBV25-1 and TRBJ1-1; no clear D. CDR1 and CDR2 from the germline V gene are MGHDK and SYGVNS. The CDR3 totals 12 residues. Trimming removed 1 base at V and 7 bases at J, with 7 bases between. As DNA, the CDR3 is TGTGCCAGCAGTGAATTTGGGAATGAAGCTTTCTTT. Translated, it gives CASSEFGNEAFF.

This clone has a single count. V is TRBV5-6 and J is TRBJ2-3, with D perhaps TRBD2 (6 bases). This CDR3 spans 15 amino acids. CDR1 and CDR2 from the germline V gene are SGHDT and YYEEEE. V was pared by 3 bases and J by 2 bases, with 13 bases between. Written as DNA, the CDR3 is TGTGCCAGCAGCTGGCGGGACCGAGACACAGATACGCAGTATTTT. Protein: CASSWRDRDTDTQYF.

This chain joins TRBV4-3 and TRBJ1-1; a weak D match, TRBD1 (6 bases). V was shortened by 1 base and J by 1 base, with 16 bases between the two germline ends. Per germline, CDR1 LGHNA and CDR2 YSLEER. CDR3 length equals 17 residues. The CDR3 sequence is CASSQGGGRFGNTEAFF. In DNA, the CDR3 is TGCGCCAGCAGCCAAGGAGGGGGTCGGTTTGGGAACACTGAAGCTTTCTTT.

This clone occurred once. The chain joins TRBV5-1 to TRBJ1-4, with a tentative D call TRBD1 (5 bases). Trimming pared 0 bases from V and 6 bases from J, leaving 12 bases between. Germline loops: CDR1 SGHRS, CDR2 YFSETQ. The CDR3 has 15 residues. The CDR3 protein is CASSLGGDSDEKLFF. CDR3 in DNA: TGCGCCAGCAGCTTGGGAGGGGACTCAGATGAAAAACTGTTTTTT. Combining the CDR3 with reference TRBV5-1 and TRBJ1-4 gives the whole variable domain KAGVTQTPRYLIKTRGQQVTLSCSPISGHRSVSWYQQTPGQGLQFLFEYFSETQRNKGNFPGRFSGRQFSNSRSEMNVSTLELGDSALYLCASSLGGDSDEKLFFGSGTQLSVL.

This chain joins TRBV27 and TRBJ2-7; D is unclear. V was clipped by 4 bases and J by 4 bases, with 11 bases between them. CDR1 is MNHEY, CDR2 SMNVEV, per germline (reference sequence). The CDR3 extends over 13 amino acids. The CDR3 nucleotides read TGTGCCAGCAGTTACGGGTCCGGATACGAGCAGTACTTC. This gives the protein CASSYGSGYEQYF.

This rearrangement joins TRBV5-1 to TRBJ2-7, with 7 bases that match TRBD2. The CDR3 is 19 amino acids. J was trimmed by 0 bases and V by 0 bases; bases with no gene match: 15. CDR1 is SGHRS, CDR2 YFSETQ, per germline. CDR3 in amino acids: CASSLEARRALATSYEQYF. The CDR3 bases are TGCGCCAGCAGCTTGGAAGCCAGACGAGCACTAGCGACCTCCTACGAGCAGTACTTC.

J is TRBJ2-5 and V is TRBV30; the D gene could be TRBD1 or TRBD2 (6 bases each). Between the trimmed V and J ends, which lost 0 bases and 4 bases, there was a span of 15 bases. CDR1 and CDR2 (germline): GTSNPN, SVGIG (reference sequence). The CDR3 sequence is 15 residues long. CDR3 protein: CAWSVFRGARETQYF. The CDR3 DNA is TGTGCCTGGAGTGTATTTAGGGGGGCACGAGAGACCCAGTACTTC.

This chain links TRBV5-1 with TRBJ2-7, with D hard to call. The germline V and J ends were trimmed by 1 base and 5 bases, with 4 bases remaining between them. In germline, CDR1 is SGHRS, CDR2 YFSETQ. This CDR3 is built from 11 residues. The CDR3 region has the DNA TGCGCCAGCAGCTTGAACCACGAGCAGTACTTC. Translated: CASSLNHEQYF.

This clone appeared once. The chain uses TRBV19 and TRBJ2-7, with D maybe TRBD2 (6 bases). This CDR3 is 11 amino acids long. V was pared by 5 bases and J by 6 bases, with 8 bases between. Germline assignment: CDR1 LNHDA and CDR2 SQIVND (reference sequence). The CDR3 loop is CASSGGVEQYF. The CDR3 nucleotides are TGTGCCAGTAGTGGAGGGGTCGAGCAGTACTTC.

This clone was detected once. The V call is TRBV18, the J call TRBJ2-3, with D possibly TRBD2 on 5 matching bases. This CDR3 spans 12 amino acids. Germline V gene sequence: CDR1 KGHSH, CDR2 LQKENI. Trimming removed 6 bases at V and 4 bases at J, with 8 bases between. The CDR3 reads CASSLASDTQYF. DNA for the CDR3: TGTGCCAGCTCCCTAGCATCAGATACGCAGTATTTT.

The chain is built from TRBV28 and TRBJ1-2; 12 nucleotides line up with TRBD1. The germline V gene has CDR1 MDHEN and CDR2 SYDVKM. The V segment lost 4 bases and the J segment 4 bases; nucleotides outside the gene matches: 4. This CDR3 region has 15 residues. CDR3 nucleotide sequence: TGTGCCAGCAGTTATGGGACAGGGGGCTTCTATGGCTACACCTTC. Translated, it gives CASSYGTGGFYGYTF.